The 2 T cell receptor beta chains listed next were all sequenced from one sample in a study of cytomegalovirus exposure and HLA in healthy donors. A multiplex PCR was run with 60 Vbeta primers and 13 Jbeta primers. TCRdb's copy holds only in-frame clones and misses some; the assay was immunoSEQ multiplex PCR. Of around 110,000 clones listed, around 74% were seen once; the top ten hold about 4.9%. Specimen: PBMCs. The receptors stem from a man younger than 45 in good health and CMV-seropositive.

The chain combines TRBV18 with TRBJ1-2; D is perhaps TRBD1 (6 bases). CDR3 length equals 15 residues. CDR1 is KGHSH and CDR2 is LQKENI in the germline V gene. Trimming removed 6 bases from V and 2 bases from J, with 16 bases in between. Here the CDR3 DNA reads TGTGCCAGCTCTCTTAGGGACACCGGGAACTATGGCTACACCTTC. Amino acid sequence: CASSLRDTGNYGYTF. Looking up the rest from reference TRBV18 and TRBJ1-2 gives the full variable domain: NAGVMQNPRHLVRRRGQEARLRCSPMKGHSHVYWYRQLPEEGLKFMVYLQKENIIDESGMPKERFSAEFPKEGPSILRIQQVVRGDSAAYFCASSLRDTGNYGYTFGSGTRLTVV.

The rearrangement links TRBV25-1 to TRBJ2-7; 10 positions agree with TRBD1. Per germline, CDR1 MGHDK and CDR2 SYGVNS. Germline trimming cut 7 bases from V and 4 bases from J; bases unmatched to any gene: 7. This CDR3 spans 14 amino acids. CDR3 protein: CASTGTGVLYEQYF. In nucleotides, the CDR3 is TGTGCCAGCACTGGGACAGGGGTACTATACGAGCAGTACTTC.